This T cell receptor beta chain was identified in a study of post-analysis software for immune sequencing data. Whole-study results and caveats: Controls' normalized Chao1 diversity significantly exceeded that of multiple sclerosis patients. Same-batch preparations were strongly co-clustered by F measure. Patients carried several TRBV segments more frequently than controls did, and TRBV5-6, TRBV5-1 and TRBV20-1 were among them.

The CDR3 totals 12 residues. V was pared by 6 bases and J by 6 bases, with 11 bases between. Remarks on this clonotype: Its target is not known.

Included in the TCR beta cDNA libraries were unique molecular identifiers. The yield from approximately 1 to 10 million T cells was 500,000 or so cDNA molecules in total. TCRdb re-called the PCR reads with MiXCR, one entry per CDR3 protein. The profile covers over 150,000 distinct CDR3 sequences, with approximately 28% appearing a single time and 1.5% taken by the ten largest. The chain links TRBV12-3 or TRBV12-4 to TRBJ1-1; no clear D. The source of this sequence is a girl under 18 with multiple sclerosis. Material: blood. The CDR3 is CASSTYGPEAFF. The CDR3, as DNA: TGTGCCAGCAGCACATACGGCCCTGAAGCTTTCTTT.